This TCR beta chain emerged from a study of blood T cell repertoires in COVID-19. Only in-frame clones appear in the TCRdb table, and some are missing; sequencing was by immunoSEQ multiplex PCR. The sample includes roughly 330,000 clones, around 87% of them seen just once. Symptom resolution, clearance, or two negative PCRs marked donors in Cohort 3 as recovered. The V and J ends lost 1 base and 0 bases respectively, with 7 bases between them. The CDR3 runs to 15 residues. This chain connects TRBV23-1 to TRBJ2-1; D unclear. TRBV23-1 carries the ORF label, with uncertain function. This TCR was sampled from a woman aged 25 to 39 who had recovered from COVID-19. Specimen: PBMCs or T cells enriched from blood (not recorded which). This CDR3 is CASSQLAGSYNEQFF. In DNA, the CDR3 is TGCGCCAGCAGTCAATTGGCAGGCTCCTACAATGAGCAGTTCTTC.